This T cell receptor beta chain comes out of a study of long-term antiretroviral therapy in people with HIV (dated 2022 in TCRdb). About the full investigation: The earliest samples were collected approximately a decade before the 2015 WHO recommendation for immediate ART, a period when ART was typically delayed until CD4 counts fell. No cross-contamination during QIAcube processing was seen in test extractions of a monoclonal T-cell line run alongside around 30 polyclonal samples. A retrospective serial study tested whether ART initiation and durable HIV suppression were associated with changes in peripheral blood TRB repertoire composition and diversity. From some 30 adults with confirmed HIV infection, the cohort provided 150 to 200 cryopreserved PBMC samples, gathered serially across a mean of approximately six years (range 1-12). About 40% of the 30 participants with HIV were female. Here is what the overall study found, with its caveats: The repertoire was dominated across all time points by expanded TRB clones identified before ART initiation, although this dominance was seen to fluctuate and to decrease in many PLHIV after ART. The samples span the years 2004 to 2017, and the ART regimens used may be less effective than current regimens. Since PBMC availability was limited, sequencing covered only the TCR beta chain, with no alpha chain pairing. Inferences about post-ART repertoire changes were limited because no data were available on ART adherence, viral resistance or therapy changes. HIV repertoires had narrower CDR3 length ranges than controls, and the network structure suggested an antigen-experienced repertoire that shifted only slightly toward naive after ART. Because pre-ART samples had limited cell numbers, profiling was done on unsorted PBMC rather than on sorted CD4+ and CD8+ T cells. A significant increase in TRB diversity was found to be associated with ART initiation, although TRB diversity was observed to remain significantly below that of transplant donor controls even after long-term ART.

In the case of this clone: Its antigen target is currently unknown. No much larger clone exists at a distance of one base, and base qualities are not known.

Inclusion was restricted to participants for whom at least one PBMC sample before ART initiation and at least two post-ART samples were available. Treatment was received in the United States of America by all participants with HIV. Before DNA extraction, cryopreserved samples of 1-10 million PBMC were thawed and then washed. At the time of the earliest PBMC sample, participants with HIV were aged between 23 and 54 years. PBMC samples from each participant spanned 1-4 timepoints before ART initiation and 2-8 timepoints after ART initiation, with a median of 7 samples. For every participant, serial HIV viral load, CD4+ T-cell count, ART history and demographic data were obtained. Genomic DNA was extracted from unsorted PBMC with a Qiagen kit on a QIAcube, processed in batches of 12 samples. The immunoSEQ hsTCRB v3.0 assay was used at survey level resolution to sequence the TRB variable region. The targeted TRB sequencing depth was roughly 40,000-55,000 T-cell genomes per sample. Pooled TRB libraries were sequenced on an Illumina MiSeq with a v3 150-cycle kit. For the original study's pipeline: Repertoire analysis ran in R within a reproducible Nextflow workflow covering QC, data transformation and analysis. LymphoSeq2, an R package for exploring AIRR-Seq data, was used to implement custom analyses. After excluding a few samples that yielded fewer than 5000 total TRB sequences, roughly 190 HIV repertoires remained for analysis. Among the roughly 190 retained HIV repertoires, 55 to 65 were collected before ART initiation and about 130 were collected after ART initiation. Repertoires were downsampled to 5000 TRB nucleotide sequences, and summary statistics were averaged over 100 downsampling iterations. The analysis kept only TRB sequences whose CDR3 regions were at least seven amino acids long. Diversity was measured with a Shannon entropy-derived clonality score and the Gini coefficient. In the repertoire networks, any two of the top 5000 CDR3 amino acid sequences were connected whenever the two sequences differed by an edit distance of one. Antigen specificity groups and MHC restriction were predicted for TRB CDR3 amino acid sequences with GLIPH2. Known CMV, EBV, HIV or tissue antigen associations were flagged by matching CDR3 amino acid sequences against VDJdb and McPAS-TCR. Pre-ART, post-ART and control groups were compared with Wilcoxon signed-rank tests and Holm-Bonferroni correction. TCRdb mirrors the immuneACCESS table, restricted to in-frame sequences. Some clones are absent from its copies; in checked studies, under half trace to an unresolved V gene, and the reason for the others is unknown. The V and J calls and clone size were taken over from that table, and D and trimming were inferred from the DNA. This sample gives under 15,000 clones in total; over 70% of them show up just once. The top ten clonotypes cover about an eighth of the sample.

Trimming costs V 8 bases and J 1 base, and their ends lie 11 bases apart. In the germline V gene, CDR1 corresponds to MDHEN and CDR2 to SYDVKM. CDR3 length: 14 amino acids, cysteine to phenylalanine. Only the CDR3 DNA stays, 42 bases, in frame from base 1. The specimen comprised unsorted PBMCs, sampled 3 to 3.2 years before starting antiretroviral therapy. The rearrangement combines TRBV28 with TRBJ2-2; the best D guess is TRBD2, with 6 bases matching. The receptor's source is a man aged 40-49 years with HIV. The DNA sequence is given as TGTGCCAGCTCGACTAGGATGAACACCGGGGAGCTGTTTTTT. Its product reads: CASSTRMNTGELFF.